The clone carrying this TCR gamma chain was picked up many times. The TCRdb protein, from a much larger clone, departs from this DNA's translation at residue 5, likely by read error; the protein shown derives from the DNA. This sample was taken from a study of γδ T cells in repeated Plasmodium falciparum infection. Study-wide context: Donors had four controlled P. falciparum NF54 infections over roughly 640 days. Malian repertoires were sampled cross-sectionally without transmission and longitudinally through febrile malaria.

Each sorted gammadelta sample had TRG and TRD chains sequenced. TCRdb reran clone calling via CATT on the multiplex PCR reads. The repertoire holds roughly 13,000 gamma-chain clones, with 1.6% as singletons. This TCR derives from a pool of human donors (malaria-infected and uninfected, not separated). What was sequenced was gamma-delta T cells from blood.

In DNA, the CDR3 is TGTGCCTTGTGGGTGTATTATAAGAAACTCTTT. Translating it yields CALWVYYKKLF. The V and J genes are TRGV9 and TRGJ1 or TRGJ2. V shed 5 bases, J shed 4 bases, and the junction held 2 bases outside the gene matches. The CDR3 totals 11 residues. Germline CDR1 reads GITISATS; CDR2 reads ISYDGTV (reference sequence).